This TCR beta chain was observed in a study of graft-versus-host responses after intestinal transplantation. Study-wide results and limits: Investigators detected GvH clones in recipient marrow, with some emerging earlier in ileum or blood. Graft-donor T cell macrochimerism in patients accompanied high graft-versus-host to host-versus-graft clonal ratios in allografts.

The CDR3 contains 17 residues. Deletions cut 4 bases from V and 5 bases from J, with 24 bases between. Germline CDR1 reads SGHNT; CDR2 reads YYREEE (reference sequence). Measured with immunoSEQ multiplex PCR; TCRdb has only the in-frame clones, and not every one. The sample holds fewer than 150,000 clones, over 85% seen once. Concerning this clone: What it recognizes is unknown.

The source was unstimulated CD4+ T cells sorted from spleen or lymph node cells, collected before intestinal transplant. This chain uses TRBV5-4 with TRBJ2-5; D may correspond to TRBD1 or TRBD2 (7 bases each). The TCR sequence derives from a human donor who received an intestinal transplant. The CDR3 sequence is CASSGPYRGVGGETQYF. CDR3 sequence (DNA): TGTGCCAGCAGCGGGCCTTACAGGGGAGTCGGGGGGGAGACCCAGTACTTC.